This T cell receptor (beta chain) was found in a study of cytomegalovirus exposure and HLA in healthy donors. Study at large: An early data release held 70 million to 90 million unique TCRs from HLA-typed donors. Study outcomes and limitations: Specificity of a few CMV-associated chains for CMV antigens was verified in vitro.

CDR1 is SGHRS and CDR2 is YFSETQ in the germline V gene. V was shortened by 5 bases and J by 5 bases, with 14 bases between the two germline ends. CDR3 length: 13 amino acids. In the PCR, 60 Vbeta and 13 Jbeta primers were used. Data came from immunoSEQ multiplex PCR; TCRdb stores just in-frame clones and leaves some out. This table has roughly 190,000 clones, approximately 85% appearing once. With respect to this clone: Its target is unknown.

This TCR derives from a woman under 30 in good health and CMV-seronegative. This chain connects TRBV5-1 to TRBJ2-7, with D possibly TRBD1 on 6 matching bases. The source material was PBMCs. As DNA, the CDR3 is TGCGCCAGCAGTTTGACAGGTATCCACGAGCAGTACTTC. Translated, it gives CASSLTGIHEQYF. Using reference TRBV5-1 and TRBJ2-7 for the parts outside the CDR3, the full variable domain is KAGVTQTPRYLIKTRGQQVTLSCSPISGHRSVSWYQQTPGQGLQFLFEYFSETQRNKGNFPGRFSGRQFSNSRSEMNVSTLELGDSALYLCASSLTGIHEQYFGPGTRLTVT.